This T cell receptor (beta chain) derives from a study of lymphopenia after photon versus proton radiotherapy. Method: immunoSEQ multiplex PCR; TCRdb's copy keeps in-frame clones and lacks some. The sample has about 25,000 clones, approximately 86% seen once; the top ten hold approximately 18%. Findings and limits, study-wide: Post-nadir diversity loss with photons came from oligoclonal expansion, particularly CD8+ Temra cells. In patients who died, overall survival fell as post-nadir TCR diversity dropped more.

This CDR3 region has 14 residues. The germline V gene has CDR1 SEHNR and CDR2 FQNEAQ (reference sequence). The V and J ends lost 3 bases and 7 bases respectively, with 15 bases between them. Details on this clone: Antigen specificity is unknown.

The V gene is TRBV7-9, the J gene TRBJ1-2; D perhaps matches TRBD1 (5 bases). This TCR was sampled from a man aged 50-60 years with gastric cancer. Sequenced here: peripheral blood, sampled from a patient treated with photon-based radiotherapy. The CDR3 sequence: CASSFGSGRAGYTF. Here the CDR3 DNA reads TGTGCCAGCAGCTTCGGCTCAGGGAGGGCTGGCTACACCTTC.